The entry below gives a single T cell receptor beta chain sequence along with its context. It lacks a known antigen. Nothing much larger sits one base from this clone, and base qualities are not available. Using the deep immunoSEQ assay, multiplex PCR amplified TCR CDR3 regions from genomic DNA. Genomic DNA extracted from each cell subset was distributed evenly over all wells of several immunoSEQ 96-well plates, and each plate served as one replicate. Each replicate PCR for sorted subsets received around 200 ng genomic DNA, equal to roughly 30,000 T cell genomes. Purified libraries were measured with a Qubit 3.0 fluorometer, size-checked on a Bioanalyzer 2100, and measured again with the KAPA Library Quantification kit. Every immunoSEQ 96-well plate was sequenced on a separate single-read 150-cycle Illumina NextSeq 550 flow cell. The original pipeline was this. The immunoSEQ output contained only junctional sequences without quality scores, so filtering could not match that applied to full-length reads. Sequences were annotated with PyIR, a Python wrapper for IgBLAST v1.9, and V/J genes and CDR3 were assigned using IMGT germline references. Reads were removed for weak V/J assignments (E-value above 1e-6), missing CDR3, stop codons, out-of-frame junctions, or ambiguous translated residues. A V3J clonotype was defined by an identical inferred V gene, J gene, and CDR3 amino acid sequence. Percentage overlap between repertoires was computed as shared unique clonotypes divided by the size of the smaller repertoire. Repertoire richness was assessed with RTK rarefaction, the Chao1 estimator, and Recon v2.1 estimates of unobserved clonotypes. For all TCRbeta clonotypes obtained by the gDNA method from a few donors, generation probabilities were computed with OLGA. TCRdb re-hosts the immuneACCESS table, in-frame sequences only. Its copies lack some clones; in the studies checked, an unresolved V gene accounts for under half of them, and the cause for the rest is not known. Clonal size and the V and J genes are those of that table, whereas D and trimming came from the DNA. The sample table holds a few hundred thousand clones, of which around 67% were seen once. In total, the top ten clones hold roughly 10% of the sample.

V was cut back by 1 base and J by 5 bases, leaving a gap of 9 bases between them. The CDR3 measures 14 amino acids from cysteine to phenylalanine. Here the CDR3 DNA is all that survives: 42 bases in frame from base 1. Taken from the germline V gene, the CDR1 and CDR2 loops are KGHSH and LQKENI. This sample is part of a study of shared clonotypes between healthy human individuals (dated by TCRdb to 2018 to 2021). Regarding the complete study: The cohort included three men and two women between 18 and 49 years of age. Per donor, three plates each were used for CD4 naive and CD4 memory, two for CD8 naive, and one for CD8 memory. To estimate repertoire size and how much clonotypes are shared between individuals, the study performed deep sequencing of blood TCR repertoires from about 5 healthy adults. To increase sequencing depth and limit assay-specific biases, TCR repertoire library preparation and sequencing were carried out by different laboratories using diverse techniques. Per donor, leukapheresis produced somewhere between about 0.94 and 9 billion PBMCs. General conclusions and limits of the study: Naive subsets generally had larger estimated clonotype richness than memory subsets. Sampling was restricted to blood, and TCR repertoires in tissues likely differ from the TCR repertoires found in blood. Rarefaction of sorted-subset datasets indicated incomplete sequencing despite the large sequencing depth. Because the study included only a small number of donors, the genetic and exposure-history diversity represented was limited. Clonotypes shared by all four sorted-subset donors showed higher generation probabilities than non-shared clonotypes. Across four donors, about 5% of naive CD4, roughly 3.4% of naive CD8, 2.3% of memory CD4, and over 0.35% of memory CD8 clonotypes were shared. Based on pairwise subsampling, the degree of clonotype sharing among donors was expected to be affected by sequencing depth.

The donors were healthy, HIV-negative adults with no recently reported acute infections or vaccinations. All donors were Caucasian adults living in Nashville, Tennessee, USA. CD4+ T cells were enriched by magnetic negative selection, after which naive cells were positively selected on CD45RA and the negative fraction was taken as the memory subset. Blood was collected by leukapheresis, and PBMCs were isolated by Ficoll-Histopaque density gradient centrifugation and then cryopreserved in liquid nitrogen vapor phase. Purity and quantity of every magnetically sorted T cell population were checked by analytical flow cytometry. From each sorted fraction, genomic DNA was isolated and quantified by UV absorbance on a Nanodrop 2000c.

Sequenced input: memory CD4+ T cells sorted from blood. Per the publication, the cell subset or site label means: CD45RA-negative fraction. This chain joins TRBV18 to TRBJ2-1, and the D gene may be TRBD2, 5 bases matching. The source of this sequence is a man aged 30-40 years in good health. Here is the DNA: TGTGCCAGCTCACCACTAGGGAGTGACAATGAGCAGTTCTTC. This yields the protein CASSPLGSDNEQFF. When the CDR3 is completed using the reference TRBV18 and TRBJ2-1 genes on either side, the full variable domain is NAGVMQNPRHLVRRRGQEARLRCSPMKGHSHVYWYRQLPEEGLKFMVYLQKENIIDESGMPKERFSAEFPKEGPSILRIQQVVRGDSAAYFCASSPLGSDNEQFFGPGTRLTVL.